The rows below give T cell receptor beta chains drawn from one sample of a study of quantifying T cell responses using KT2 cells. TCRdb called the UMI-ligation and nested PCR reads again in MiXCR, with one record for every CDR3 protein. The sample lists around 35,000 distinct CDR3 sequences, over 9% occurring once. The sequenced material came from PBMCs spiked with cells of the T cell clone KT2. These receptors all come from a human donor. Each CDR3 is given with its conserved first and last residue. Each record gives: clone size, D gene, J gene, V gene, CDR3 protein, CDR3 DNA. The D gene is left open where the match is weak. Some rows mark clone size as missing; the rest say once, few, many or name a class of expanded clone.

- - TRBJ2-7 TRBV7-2 CASSSLGTSRYEQYF TGTGCCAGCAGCTCCCTCGGGACATCTAGGTACGAGCAGTACTTC
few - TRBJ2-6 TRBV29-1 CSAGTGRSGANVLTF TGCAGCGCCGGAACAGGTCGCTCTGGGGCCAACGTCCTGACTTTC
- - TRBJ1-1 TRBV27 CASSLLVGAREAFF TGTGCCAGCAGTTTACTTGTAGGGGCGAGGGAGGCTTTCTTT
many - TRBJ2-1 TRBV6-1 CASSEVFNNEQFF TGTGCCAGCAGTGAAGTATTCAACAATGAGCAGTTCTTC
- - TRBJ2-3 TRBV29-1 CSVKFTAGDTQYF TGCAGCGTAAAATTTACGGCTGGCGATACGCAGTATTTT
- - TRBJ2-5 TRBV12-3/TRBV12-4 CASSLNAGPQETQYF TGTGCCAGCAGTTTAAACGCGGGGCCCCAAGAGACCCAGTACTTC
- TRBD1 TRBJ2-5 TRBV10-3 CAISGGDRGRGQETQYF TGTGCCATCAGTGGGGGGGACAGGGGGCGAGGGCAAGAGACCCAGTACTTC
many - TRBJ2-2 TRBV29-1 CSVEIVGAGELFF TGCAGCGTTGAAATCGTTGGGGCCGGGGAGCTGTTTTTT
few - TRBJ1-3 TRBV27 CASSLSFGVGNTIYF TGTGCCAGCAGTTTGTCTTTCGGAGTCGGAAACACCATATATTTT
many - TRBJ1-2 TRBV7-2 CASPPGRDYGYTF TGTGCCAGCCCCCCTGGTCGGGACTATGGCTACACCTTC
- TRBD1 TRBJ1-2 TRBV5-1 CASSPDRGYGYTF TGCGCCAGCAGCCCGGACAGGGGTTACGGCTACACCTTC
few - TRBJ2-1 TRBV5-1 CASSGRGRNNEQFF TGCGCCAGCAGCGGGCGGGGGCGAAACAATGAGCAGTTCTTC
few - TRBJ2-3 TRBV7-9 CASSLALWRGSSTDTQYF TGTGCCAGCAGCTTAGCGCTGTGGAGGGGTTCTAGCACAGATACGCAGTATTTT
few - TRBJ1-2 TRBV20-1 CSAYQGNYGYTF TGCAGTGCTTACCAGGGAAACTATGGCTACACCTTC
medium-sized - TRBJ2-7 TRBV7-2 CASSSQAPSFIYSYEQYF TGTGCCAGCAGCTCCCAAGCTCCTAGCTTCATTTACTCCTACGAGCAGTACTTC
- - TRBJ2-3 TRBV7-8 CASSLLSGQGYF TGTGCCAGCAGCTTACTTTCGGGGCAGGGGTATTTT
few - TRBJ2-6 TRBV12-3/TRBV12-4 CASRQGIIDVLTF TGTGCCAGCAGACAGGGTATAATTGACGTCCTGACTTTC
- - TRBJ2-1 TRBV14 CASSLKLSSYNEQFF TGTGCCAGCAGCCTTAAACTGAGCTCCTACAATGAGCAGTTCTTC
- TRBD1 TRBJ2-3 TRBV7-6 CASSPGQGATDTQYF TGTGCCAGCAGCCCCGGACAGGGGGCGACAGATACGCAGTATTTT
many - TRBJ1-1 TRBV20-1 CSARGGTDTEAFF TGCAGTGCTAGAGGCGGGACGGACACTGAAGCTTTCTTT
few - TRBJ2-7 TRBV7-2 CASSLDSFSEQYF TGTGCCAGCAGCTTAGACTCGTTCTCCGAGCAGTACTTC
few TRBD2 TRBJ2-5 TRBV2 CASNGGREETQYF TGTGCCAGCAACGGGGGGAGGGAAGAGACCCAGTACTTC
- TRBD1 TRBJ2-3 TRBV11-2 CASSQRTGTSDTQYF TGTGCCAGCAGCCAAAGGACAGGGACCTCAGATACGCAGTATTTT
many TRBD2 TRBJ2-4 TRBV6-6 CASSYQGGMLAKNIQYF TGTGCCAGCAGTTATCAGGGAGGGATGCTAGCCAAAAACATTCAGTACTTC
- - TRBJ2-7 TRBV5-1 CASSPSPGWGTLKMYEQYF TGCGCCAGCAGCCCTTCCCCCGGTTGGGGGACCCTGAAGATGTACGAGCAGTACTTC
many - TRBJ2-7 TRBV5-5 CASSLLGDSYEQYF TGTGCCAGCAGCTTGCTTGGTGATTCCTACGAGCAGTACTTC
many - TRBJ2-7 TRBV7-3 CASSLGPSSYEQYF TGTGCCAGCAGCTTAGGCCCTAGCTCCTACGAGCAGTACTTC
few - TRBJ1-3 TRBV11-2 CASSLTRGAGNTIYF TGTGCCAGCAGCCTCACCAGGGGAGCTGGAAACACCATATATTTT
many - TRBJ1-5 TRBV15 CATRKDSQNQPQHF TGTGCCACCAGAAAAGACAGCCAAAATCAGCCCCAGCATTTT
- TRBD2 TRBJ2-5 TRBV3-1 CASSPRGGGAQETQYF TGTGCCAGCAGCCCCAGGGGCGGGGGGGCCCAAGAGACCCAGTACTTC
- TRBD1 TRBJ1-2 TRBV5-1 CASSLLTGQGFGYTF TGCGCCAGCAGCCTGCTGACGGGACAGGGCTTCGGCTACACCTTC
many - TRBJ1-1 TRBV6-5 CASSSNTEAFF TGTGCCAGCAGTTCGAACACTGAAGCTTTCTTT
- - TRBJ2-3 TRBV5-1 CASSLGSADTQYF TGCGCCAGCAGCTTGGGGAGCGCAGATACGCAGTATTTT
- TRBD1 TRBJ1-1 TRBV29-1 CSVEETDRGRKAFF TGCAGCGTTGAAGAGACCGACAGGGGGCGGAAAGCTTTCTTT
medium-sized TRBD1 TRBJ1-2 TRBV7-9 CASSEGQGNYGYTF TGTGCCAGCAGCGAAGGACAGGGAAACTATGGCTACACCTTC
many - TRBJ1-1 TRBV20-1 CSARRIPGPLVLNTEAFF TGCAGTGCCCGCAGGATACCGGGACCGCTTGTGTTGAACACTGAAGCTTTCTTT